Sequencing of this T cell receptor (beta chain) was carried out in a study of tumor and adjacent non-tumor tissue in lung cancer. The template was RNA from unsorted bulk tissue. A word on this clonotype: At one boundary the junction diverges from the germline segment, which might be a read error.

This CDR3 is 16 amino acids long. Looked up from germline, CDR1 is SQVTM and CDR2 is ANQGSEA. The library came from three nested PCR rounds adapted from ARM-PCR protocols. TCRdb itself ran the multiplex PCR reads through MiXCR, one entry per CDR3 protein. This repertoire shows about 140,000 distinct CDR3 sequences, approximately 70% found once; its top ten account for approximately 18%. The V and J genes are TRBV29-1 and TRBJ2-3, with TRBD2 matching over 15 bases. This clonotype originated in a man in his 60s with small cell lung cancer. Sequenced sample: lung tumor tissue. CDR3 nucleotide sequence: TGCAGCGTTGCGGGGACTAGCGGGAGGATAACAGATATGCAGTATTTT. Amino acid sequence: CSVAGTSGRITDMQYF.